The 18 T cell receptor beta chains below were found in one sample sequenced in a study of T-cell memory formation after mild COVID-19. TCRdb itself ran the 5' RACE reads through MiXCR, one entry per CDR3 protein. The data contain 190,000 or so distinct CDR3 sequences, roughly 23% of them singletons. Sequenced input: PBMCs or a T cell subset sorted from them (not recorded which). These receptors were collected from an adult woman who had mild COVID-19 (a few samples of this study predate the infection). Cell type and time point are not known.

The V call is TRBV11-2, the J call TRBJ2-1, with 8 nucleotides matching TRBD2. CDR3 length equals 15 residues. J lost 7 bases, V lost 8 bases, and 13 bases had no gene match. Germline CDR1 SGHAT, CDR2 FQNNGV. The DNA of the CDR3 is TGTGCCAGCGGAGGACTAGCCGAGGGACTGAATGAGCAGTTCTTC. Residues: CASGGLAEGLNEQFF.

The genes are TRBV29-1 and TRBJ2-7; D not resolved. Germline assignment: CDR1 SQVTM and CDR2 ANQGSEA. CDR3 length: 11 residues. The V end was cut by 3 bases, the J end by 5 bases, with 8 bases between. The CDR3 bases are TGCAGCGTTGATGTGGGGAACGAGCAGTACTTC. This translates into CSVDVGNEQYF.

The J gene is TRBJ1-1, the V gene TRBV5-1; 7 bases map to TRBD1. The V and J ends lost 0 bases and 8 bases, in that order; junction bases with no gene match: 7. The germline CDR1 and CDR2 sequences are SGHRS and YFSETQ. The CDR3 has 14 amino acids. The CDR3 DNA sequence: TGCGCCAGCAGCTTGGACAGGGGCCATAGGGAAGCTTTCTTT. It specifies CASSLDRGHREAFF.

The chain combines TRBV7-3 with TRBJ2-7; the match to TRBD1 covers 9 bases. CDR1 is SGHTA and CDR2 is FQGTGA in the germline V gene. This CDR3 spans 18 amino acids. The J segment lost 0 bases and the V segment lost 4 bases, leaving 13 bases of the junction unmatched. CDR3 nucleotide sequence: TGTGCCAGCAGCTCCCCGGGACAGGGCCTCCTAAGCTCCTACGAGCAGTACTTC. Translation: CASSSPGQGLLSSYEQYF.

The CDR3, as DNA: TGTGCCAGTAGTATCTCCAGGGGCACTGAAGCTTTCTTT. Its protein product is CASSISRGTEAFF. V usage is TRBV19 and J usage is TRBJ1-1, with D possibly matching TRBD1 (6 bases). This CDR3 contains 13 residues. Trimming took 3 bases from V and 4 from J, leaving 9 bases between them. Germline lookup yields CDR1 LNHDA and CDR2 SQIVND (reference sequence).

The chain is built from TRBV12-3 or TRBV12-4 and TRBJ2-1; D not resolved. The CDR3 has 13 amino acids. Trimming stripped 1 base from V and 8 bases from J, with 9 bases between. CDR3 DNA sequence: TGTGCCAGCAGTTTAGGGGTTGGGGATGAGCAGTTCTTC. Amino acids: CASSLGVGDEQFF.

The gene calls are TRBV10-3 and TRBJ1-5; D is perhaps TRBD1 (6 bases). The ends were cut back, 0 bases at V and 1 base at J, with 16 bases in the middle. The germline V gene has CDR1 ENHRY and CDR2 SYGVKD. CDR3 length equals 18 residues. The CDR3: CAISESFGRGGSNQPQHF. The CDR3 DNA sequence: TGTGCCATCAGTGAGTCTTTCGGACGAGGGGGGAGCAATCAGCCCCAGCATTTT.

This chain connects TRBV18 to TRBJ1-2; D possibly corresponds to TRBD1 (5 bases). CDR3 length: 16 residues. V lost 0 bases and J 0 bases, leaving 11 bases between the germline ends. The germline V gene encodes CDR1 KGHSH and CDR2 LQKENI. In DNA form, the CDR3 reads TGTGCCAGCTCACCACCCGGCCAGGGATCTAACTATGGCTACACCTTC. Encoded protein: CASSPPGQGSNYGYTF.

The gene calls are TRBV5-4 and TRBJ2-7, with 9 bases fitting TRBD1. The CDR3 has 15 amino acids. Germline-derived CDR1 and CDR2 are SGHNT and YYREEE (reference sequence). J gave up 1 base and V 3 bases, and 5 bases lay outside the gene matches. The CDR3 region has the DNA TGTGCCAGCAGCTCGGACAGGGGCCTGTCCTACGAGCAGTACTTC. It encodes CASSSDRGLSYEQYF.

The genes are TRBV20-1 and TRBJ1-5; D is unresolved. Trimming cost V 6 bases and J 3 bases, with 12 bases left between them. Germline assignment: CDR1 DFQATT and CDR2 SNEGSKA (reference sequence). The CDR3 is made up of 13 amino acids. DNA of the CDR3: TGCAGTGCCCTAGGGCCGTACAATCAGCCCCAGCATTTT. This sequence encodes CSALGPYNQPQHF.

The chain uses TRBV12-3 or TRBV12-4 and TRBJ2-2; TRBD2 matches 13 bases. Trimming at V came to 1 base and at J to 1 base, leaving 9 bases not matched to a gene. This CDR3 is built from 20 residues. The CDR3, as DNA: TGTGCCAGCAGTTTAGGATATTGGACTAGCGGGGGCGGGAACACCGGGGAGCTGTTTTTT. Its translation: CASSLGYWTSGGGNTGELFF.

The rearrangement links TRBV7-9 to TRBJ2-1; 9 bases agree with TRBD1. Germline CDR1 and CDR2: SEHNR and FQNEAQ (reference sequence). Unmatched junction bases numbered 7, after V lost 2 bases and J lost 5 bases. The CDR3 runs to 16 residues. DNA of the CDR3: TGTGCCAGCAGCTTACCCCAGGACAGGGGCAACAATGAGCAGTTCTTC. Protein sequence: CASSLPQDRGNNEQFF. The full variable domain, with the rest looked up from reference TRBV7-9 and TRBJ2-1, is DTGVSQNPRHKITKRGQNVTFRCDPISEHNRLYWYRQTLGQGPEFLTYFQNEAQLEKSRLLSDRFSAERPKGSFSTLEIQRTEQGDSAMYLCASSLPQDRGNNEQFFGPGTRLTVL.

This clonotype was seen a handful of times. The chain is built from TRBV20-1 and TRBJ1-3; no clear D gene. Trimming shortened V by 0 bases and J by 0 bases, and 12 bases separated the two germline ends. Germline values: CDR1 DFQATT, CDR2 SNEGSKA (reference sequence). This CDR3 comprises 16 residues. The CDR3 bases are TGCAGTGCTAGAGATACTAAGGCAGCCTCTGGAAACACCATATATTTT. Translating gives CSARDTKAASGNTIYF.

The chain couples TRBV7-6 to TRBJ2-5; 11 positions match TRBD2. Trimming cost V 5 bases and J 7 bases; bases outside gene matches: 9. There are 15 residues in the CDR3. The V gene's germline CDR1 is SGHVS and CDR2 FNYEAQ. CDR3 sequence (DNA): TGTGCCAGCAGCCCGGGTAGCGGGGGGGCGGGGACCCAGTACTTC. It is translated as CASSPGSGGAGTQYF.

The chain carries TRBV2 and TRBJ2-1, with 7 bases aligning to TRBD1. V lost 10 bases to trimming and J lost 5 bases; unmatched junction nucleotides: 8. This CDR3 has 13 residues. CDR1 is SNHLY, CDR2 FYNNEI, per germline. The CDR3 loop is CATRQGKNNEQFF. CDR3 DNA: TGTGCCACCAGACAGGGTAAAAACAATGAGCAGTTCTTC.

There are a few counts of this clonotype. The chain couples TRBV25-1 to TRBJ2-7, with 7 bases fitting TRBD1. J lost 5 bases, V lost 3 bases, and 10 bases had no gene match. This CDR3 is built from 15 residues. Per germline, CDR1 MGHDK and CDR2 SYGVNS. The DNA of the CDR3 is TGTGCCAGCAGTGAGCGGACAGGACCCAAAAACGAGCAGTACTTC. Residues: CASSERTGPKNEQYF.

The chain uses TRBV12-3 or TRBV12-4 and TRBJ2-5; TRBD2 matches at 10 bases. V was pared by 6 bases and J by 1 base, with 8 bases of the junction left unmatched. The CDR3 extends over 16 amino acids. CDR3 DNA sequence: TGTGCCAGCAGCTCCTCAGCGGGAGGGCCCCAAGAGACCCAGTACTTC. The encoded protein is CASSSSAGGPQETQYF.

The CDR3 DNA sequence: TGTGCTAGTGGTTTGGGGACGTGGAACACTGAAGCTTTCTTT. Protein product: CASGLGTWNTEAFF. V gene TRBV12-5 combines with J gene TRBJ1-1; D uncertain. Germline V lookup: CDR1 LGHNT, CDR2 FRNRAP. Trimming left V 1 base short and J 1 base short, with 7 bases between. The length of the CDR3 is 14 residues.